The rows below give T cell receptor beta chains drawn from one sample of a study of shared clonotypes between healthy human individuals. Profiled with immunoSEQ multiplex PCR; TCRdb holds only in-frame clones, not every one. The sample shows 2 million to 2.5 million clones, approximately 95% of them seen only once. The sequenced material came from naive CD4+ T cells sorted from blood. These receptors all come from a man younger than 35 in good health. The CDR3 runs from the conserved cysteine through the conserved F or W. D genes are given only for firm matches. Clone size is given for some rows only: seen once, a few or many times, or a class if the clone is expanded.

d_gene: -; abundance: -; v_gene: TRBV5-6; j_gene: TRBJ1-6; CDR3nt: TGTGCCAGCAGCTTGGTAAAGGGAGCTAATTCACCCCTCCACTTT; CDR3aa: CASSLVKGANSPLHF
d_gene: TRBD1; abundance: -; v_gene: TRBV23-1; j_gene: TRBJ1-5; CDR3nt: TGCGCCAGCAGTCAAAATTTACCACCGGGACAGGGGGAAGATTGGTATCAGCCCCAGCATTTT; CDR3aa: CASSQNLPPGQGEDWYQPQHF
d_gene: TRBD1; abundance: -; v_gene: TRBV6-5; j_gene: TRBJ2-3; CDR3nt: TGTGCCAGCGGCCGGGACAGGGCTACAGATACGCAGTATTTT; CDR3aa: CASGRDRATDTQYF
d_gene: TRBD2; abundance: -; v_gene: TRBV18; j_gene: TRBJ2-7; CDR3nt: TGTGCCAGCTCATCCGGACTAGCGGGAGCGAGCGAGCAGTACTTC; CDR3aa: CASSSGLAGASEQYF
d_gene: -; abundance: -; v_gene: TRBV19; j_gene: TRBJ2-7; CDR3nt: TGTGCCAGTAGTAGTCGCAGGGGAGTGGACGAGCAGTACTTC; CDR3aa: CASSSRRGVDEQYF
d_gene: TRBD1; abundance: -; v_gene: TRBV7-2; j_gene: TRBJ1-4; CDR3nt: TGTGCCAGCAGCATTCAGGGGGCGTTTGAAAAACTGTTTTTT; CDR3aa: CASSIQGAFEKLFF
d_gene: -; abundance: -; v_gene: TRBV7-9; j_gene: TRBJ2-1; CDR3nt: TGTGCCAGCAGCTCACCCGCTCCACTAGGAGTTGAGCAGTTCTTC; CDR3aa: CASSSPAPLGVEQFF
d_gene: TRBD1; abundance: -; v_gene: TRBV5-6; j_gene: TRBJ2-2; CDR3nt: TGTGCCAGCAGCACACAGGGGGCATACACCGGGGAGCTGTTTTTT; CDR3aa: CASSTQGAYTGELFF
d_gene: TRBD2; abundance: -; v_gene: TRBV5-6; j_gene: TRBJ2-1; CDR3nt: TGTGCCAGCAGCCGTCGGACTAGCGGGGCCGCCTACAATGAGCAGTTCTTC; CDR3aa: CASSRRTSGAAYNEQFF
d_gene: -; abundance: -; v_gene: TRBV6-5; j_gene: TRBJ2-1; CDR3nt: TGTGCCAGCAGTTACTTGGACAGACCCAATGAGCAGTTCTTC; CDR3aa: CASSYLDRPNEQFF
d_gene: TRBD1; abundance: -; v_gene: TRBV6-6; j_gene: TRBJ1-5; CDR3nt: TGTGCCAGCAGTTTTGGACAGGATAATCAGCCCCAGCATTTT; CDR3aa: CASSFGQDNQPQHF
d_gene: -; abundance: once; v_gene: TRBV12-2; j_gene: TRBJ1-6; CDR3nt: TGTGCAAGTCGCTTAGATTGGAGGAGGGGGGCTGTTGGCGATTCACCCCTCCACTTT; CDR3aa: CASRLDWRRGAVGDSPLHF
d_gene: TRBD1; abundance: -; v_gene: TRBV5-1; j_gene: TRBJ2-7; CDR3nt: TGCGCCAGCAGCGGACAGGGCTACGAGCAGTACTTC; CDR3aa: CASSGQGYEQYF
d_gene: TRBD1; abundance: -; v_gene: TRBV4-1; j_gene: TRBJ2-7; CDR3nt: TGCGCCAGCAGCCTGGGACAGGGGAGCTCCTACGAGCAGTACTTC; CDR3aa: CASSLGQGSSYEQYF
d_gene: TRBD1; abundance: -; v_gene: TRBV12-5; j_gene: TRBJ1-2; CDR3nt: TGTGCTAGTGGTTTGAATCCGAAGGGACAGGGGAAAACTAACTATGGCTACACCTTC; CDR3aa: CASGLNPKGQGKTNYGYTF
d_gene: -; abundance: once; v_gene: TRBV30; j_gene: TRBJ2-6; CDR3nt: TGTGCCTGGAGTCGAGGGGACGGCTCTGGGGCCAACGTCCTGACTTTC; CDR3aa: CAWSRGDGSGANVLTF
d_gene: TRBD1; abundance: -; v_gene: TRBV6-1; j_gene: TRBJ1-2; CDR3nt: TGTGCCAGCACCGAGGGGGACAGGGGAGATGGCTACACCTTC; CDR3aa: CASTEGDRGDGYTF
d_gene: -; abundance: -; v_gene: TRBV21-1; j_gene: TRBJ2-7; CDR3nt: TGTGCCAGCAGCGCCCGACTAGCGGGGGCCTACGAGCAGTACTTC; CDR3aa: CASSARLAGAYEQYF
d_gene: -; abundance: -; v_gene: TRBV5-1; j_gene: TRBJ1-1; CDR3nt: TGCGCCAGCAGCTTTTCAGGGGAGACTGAAGCTTTCTTT; CDR3aa: CASSFSGETEAFF
d_gene: TRBD2; abundance: -; v_gene: TRBV15; j_gene: TRBJ2-1; CDR3nt: TGTGCCACCAGCAGCCCCGGACTAGCGGGGAACAATGAGCAGTTCTTC; CDR3aa: CATSSPGLAGNNEQFF
d_gene: -; abundance: -; v_gene: TRBV2; j_gene: TRBJ2-7; CDR3nt: TGTGCCAGCAGTGAATGGAGTCAACCTCAACAGTACTTC; CDR3aa: CASSEWSQPQQYF
d_gene: -; abundance: -; v_gene: TRBV6-5; j_gene: TRBJ2-3; CDR3nt: TGTGCCAGCAGTTACTCGAGGTACCCAAGCACAGATACGCAGTATTTT; CDR3aa: CASSYSRYPSTDTQYF